The present entry profiles one TCR beta chain with its context. Antigen: not known. The assay was immunoSEQ multiplex PCR, and TCRdb's table has in-frame clones only and misses some. The sample has more than 40,000 clones, over 60% seen once. The data were taken from a study of radiotherapy plus CTLA-4 blockade in lung cancer. Study background: Roughly 17% of patients responded objectively, and 25% to 40% achieved disease control.

With V trimmed by 4 bases and J by 5 bases, 7 bases remained unmatched. Germline values: CDR1 SGDLS, CDR2 YYNGEE. The CDR3 loop spans 14 amino acids. Regarding the study as a whole: Radiotherapy with ipilimumab was followed by blood expansion of tumor-derived clones.

V and J are TRBV9 and TRBJ2-5; 8 nucleotides align to TRBD2. The TCR was taken from a human donor with non-small cell lung cancer who had a partial response to radiotherapy plus ipilimumab. Source: peripheral blood, taken from a patient treated with radiotherapy plus ipilimumab. For the CDR3, the DNA is TGTGCCAGCAGCTCCGGGACTAGTGGCGAGACCCAGTACTTC. Encoded protein: CASSSGTSGETQYF.